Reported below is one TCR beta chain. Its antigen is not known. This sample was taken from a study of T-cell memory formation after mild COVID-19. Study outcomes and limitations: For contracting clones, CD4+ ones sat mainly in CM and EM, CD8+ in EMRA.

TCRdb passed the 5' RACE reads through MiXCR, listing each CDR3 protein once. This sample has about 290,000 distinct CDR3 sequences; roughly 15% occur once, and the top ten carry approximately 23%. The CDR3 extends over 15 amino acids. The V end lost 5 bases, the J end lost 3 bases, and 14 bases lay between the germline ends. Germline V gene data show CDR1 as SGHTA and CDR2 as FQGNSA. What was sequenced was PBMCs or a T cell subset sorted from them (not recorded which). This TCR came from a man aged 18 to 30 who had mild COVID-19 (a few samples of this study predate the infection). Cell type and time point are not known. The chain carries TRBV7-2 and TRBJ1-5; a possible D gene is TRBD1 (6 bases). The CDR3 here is CASSALQGNNQPQHF. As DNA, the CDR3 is TGTGCCAGCAGCGCACTACAGGGTAACAATCAGCCCCAGCATTTT.